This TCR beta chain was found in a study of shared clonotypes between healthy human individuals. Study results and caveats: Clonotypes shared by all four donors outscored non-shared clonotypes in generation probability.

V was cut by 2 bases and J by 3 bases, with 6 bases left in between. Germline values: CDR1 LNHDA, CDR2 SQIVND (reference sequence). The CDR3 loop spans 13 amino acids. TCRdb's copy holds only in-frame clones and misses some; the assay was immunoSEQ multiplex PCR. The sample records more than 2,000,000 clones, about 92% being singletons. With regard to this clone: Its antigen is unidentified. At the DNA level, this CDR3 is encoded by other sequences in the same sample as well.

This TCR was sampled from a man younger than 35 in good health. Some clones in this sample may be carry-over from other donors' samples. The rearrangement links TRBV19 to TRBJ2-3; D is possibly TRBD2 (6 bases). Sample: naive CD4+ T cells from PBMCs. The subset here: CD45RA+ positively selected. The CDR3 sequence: CASSIRGTDTQYF. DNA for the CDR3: TGTGCCAGTAGTATACGGGGGACAGATACGCAGTATTTT. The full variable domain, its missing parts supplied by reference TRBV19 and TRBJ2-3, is DGGITQSPKYLFRKEGQNVTLSCEQNLNHDAMYWYRQDPGQGLRLIYYSQIVNDFQKGDIAEGYSVSREKKESFPLTVTSAQKNPTAFYLCASSIRGTDTQYFGPGTRLTVL.